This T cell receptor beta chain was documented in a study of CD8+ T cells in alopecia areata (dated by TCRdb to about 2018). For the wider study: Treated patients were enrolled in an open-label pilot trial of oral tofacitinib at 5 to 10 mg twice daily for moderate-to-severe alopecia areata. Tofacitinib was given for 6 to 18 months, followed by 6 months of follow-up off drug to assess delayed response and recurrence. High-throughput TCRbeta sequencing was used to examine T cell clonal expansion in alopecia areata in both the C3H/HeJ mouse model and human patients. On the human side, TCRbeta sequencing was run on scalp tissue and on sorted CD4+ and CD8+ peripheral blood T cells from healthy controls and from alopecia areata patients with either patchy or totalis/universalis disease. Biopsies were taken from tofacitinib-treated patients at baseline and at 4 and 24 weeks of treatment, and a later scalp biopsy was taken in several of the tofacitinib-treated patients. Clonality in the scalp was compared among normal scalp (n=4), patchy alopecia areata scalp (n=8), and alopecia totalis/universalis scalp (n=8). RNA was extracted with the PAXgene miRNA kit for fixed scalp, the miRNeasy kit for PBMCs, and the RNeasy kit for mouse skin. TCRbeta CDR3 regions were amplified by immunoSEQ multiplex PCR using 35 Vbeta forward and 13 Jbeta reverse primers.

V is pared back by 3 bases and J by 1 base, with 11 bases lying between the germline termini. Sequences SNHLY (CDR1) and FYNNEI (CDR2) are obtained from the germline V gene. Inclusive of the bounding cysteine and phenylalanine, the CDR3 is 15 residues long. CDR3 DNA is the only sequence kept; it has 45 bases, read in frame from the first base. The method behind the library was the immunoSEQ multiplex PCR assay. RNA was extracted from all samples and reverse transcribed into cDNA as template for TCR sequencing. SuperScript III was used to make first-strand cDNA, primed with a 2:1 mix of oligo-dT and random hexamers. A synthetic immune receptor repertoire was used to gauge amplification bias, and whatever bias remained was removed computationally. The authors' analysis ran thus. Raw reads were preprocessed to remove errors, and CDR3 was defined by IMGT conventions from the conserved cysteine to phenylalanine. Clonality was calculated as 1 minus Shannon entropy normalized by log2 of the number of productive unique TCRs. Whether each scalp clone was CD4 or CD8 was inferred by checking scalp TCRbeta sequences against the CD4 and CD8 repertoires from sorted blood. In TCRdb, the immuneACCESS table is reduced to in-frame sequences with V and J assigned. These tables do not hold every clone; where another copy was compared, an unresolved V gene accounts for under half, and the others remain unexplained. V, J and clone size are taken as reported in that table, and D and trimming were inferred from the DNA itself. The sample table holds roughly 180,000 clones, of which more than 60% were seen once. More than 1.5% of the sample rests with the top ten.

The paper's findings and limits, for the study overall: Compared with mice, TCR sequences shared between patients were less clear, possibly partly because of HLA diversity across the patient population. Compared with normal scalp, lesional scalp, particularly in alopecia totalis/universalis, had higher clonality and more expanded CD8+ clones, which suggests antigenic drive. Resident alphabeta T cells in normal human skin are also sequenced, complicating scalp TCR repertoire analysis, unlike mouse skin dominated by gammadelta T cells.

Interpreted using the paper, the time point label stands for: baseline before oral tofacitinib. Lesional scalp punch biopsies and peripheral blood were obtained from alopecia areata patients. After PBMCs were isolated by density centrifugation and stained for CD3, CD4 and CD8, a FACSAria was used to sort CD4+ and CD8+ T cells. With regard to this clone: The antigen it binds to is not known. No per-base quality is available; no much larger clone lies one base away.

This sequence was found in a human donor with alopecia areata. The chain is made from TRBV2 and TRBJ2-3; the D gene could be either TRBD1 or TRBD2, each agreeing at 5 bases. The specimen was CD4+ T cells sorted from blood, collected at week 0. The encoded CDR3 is CASSEWQGGTDTQYF. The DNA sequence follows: TGTGCCAGCAGTGAGTGGCAGGGAGGCACAGATACGCAGTATTTT.